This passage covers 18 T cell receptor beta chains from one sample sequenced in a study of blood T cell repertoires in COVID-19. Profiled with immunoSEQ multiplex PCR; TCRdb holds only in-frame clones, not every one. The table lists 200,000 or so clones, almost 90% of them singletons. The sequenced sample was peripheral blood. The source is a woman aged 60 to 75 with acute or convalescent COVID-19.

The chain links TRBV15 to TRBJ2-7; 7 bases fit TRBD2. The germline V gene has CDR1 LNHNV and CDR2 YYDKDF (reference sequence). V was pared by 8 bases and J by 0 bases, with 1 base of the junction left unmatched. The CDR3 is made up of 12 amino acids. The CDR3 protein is CATGDYSYEQYF. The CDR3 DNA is TGTGCCACCGGGGACTACTCCTACGAGCAGTACTTC.

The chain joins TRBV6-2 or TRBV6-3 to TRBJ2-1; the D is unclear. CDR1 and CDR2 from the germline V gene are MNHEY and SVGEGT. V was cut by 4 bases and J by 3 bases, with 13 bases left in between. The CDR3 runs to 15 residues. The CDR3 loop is CASSSGTVIYNEQFF. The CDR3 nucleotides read TGTGCCAGCAGTTCCGGCACAGTCATCTACAATGAGCAGTTCTTC.

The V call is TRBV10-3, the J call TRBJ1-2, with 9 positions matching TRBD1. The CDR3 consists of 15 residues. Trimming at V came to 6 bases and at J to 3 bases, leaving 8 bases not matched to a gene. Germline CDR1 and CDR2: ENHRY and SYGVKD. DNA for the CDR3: TGTGCCATCAGGGACCGGGACAGGGACGACTATGGCTACACCTTC. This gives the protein CAIRDRDRDDYGYTF.

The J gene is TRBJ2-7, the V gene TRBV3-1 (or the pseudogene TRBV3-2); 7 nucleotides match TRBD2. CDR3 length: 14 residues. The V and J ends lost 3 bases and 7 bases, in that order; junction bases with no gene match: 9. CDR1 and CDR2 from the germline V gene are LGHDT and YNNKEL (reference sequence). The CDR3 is CASSQSGLSGEQYF. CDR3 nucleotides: TGTGCCAGCAGCCAGTCGGGACTATCGGGTGAGCAGTACTTC.

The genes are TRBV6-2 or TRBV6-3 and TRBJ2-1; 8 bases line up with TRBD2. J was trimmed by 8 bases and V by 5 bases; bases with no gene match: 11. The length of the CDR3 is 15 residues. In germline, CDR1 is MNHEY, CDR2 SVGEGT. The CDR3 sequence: CASSTSREGPHEQFF. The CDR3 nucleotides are TGTGCCAGCAGTACTAGCCGGGAGGGCCCCCATGAGCAGTTCTTC.

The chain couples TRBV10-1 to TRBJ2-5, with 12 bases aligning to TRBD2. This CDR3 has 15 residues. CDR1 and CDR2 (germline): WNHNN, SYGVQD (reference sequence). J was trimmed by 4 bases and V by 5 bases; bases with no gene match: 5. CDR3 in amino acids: CASSHLAGGRETQYF. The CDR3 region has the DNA TGCGCCAGCAGTCACCTAGCGGGGGGGCGAGAGACCCAGTACTTC.

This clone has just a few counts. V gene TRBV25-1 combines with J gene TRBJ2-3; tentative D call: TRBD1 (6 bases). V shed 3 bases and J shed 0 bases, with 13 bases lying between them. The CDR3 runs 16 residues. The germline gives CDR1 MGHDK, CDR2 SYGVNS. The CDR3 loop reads CASSDYTGFSTDTQYF. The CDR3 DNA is TGTGCCAGCAGTGACTATACAGGGTTTAGCACAGATACGCAGTATTTT.

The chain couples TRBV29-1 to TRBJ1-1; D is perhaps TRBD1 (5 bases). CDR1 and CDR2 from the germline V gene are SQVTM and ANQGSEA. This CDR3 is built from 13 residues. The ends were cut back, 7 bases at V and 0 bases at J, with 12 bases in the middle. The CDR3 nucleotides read TGCAGCGCCCGGGACTCCGTGAACACTGAAGCTTTCTTT. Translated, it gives CSARDSVNTEAFF.

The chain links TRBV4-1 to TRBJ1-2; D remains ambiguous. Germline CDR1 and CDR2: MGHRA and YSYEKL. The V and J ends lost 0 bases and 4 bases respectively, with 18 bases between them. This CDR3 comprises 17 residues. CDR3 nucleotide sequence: TGCGCCAGCAGCCAAGAAGCGCCATCGTCCGGTCCCTATGGCTACACCTTC. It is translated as CASSQEAPSSGPYGYTF.

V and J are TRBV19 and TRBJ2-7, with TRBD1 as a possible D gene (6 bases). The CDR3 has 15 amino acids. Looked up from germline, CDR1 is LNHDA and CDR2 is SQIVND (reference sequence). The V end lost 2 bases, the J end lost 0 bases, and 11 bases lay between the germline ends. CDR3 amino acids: CASSIKGGVSYEQYF. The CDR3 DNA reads TGTGCCAGTAGTATAAAAGGGGGAGTCTCCTACGAGCAGTACTTC.

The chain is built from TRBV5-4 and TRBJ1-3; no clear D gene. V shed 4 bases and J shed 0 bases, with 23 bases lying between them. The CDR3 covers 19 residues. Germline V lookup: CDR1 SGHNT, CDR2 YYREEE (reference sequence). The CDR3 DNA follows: TGTGCCAGCAGCAGTCGTGTGTCGGCAGGTCTCGCCTCTGGAAACACCATATATTTT. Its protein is CASSSRVSAGLASGNTIYF.

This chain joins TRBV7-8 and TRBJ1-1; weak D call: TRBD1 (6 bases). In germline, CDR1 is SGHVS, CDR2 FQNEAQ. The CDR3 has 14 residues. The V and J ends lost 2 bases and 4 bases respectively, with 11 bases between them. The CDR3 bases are TGTGCCAGCAGCTTATATCAGGGGAGCACTGAAGCTTTCTTT. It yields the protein CASSLYQGSTEAFF.

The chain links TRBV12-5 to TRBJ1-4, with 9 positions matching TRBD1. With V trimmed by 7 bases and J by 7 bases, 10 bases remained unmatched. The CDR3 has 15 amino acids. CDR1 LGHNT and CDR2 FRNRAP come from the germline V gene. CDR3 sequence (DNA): TGTGCTAGTGCCTCACAGGGGGCTTTTAGTGAAAAACTGTTTTTT. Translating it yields CASASQGAFSEKLFF.

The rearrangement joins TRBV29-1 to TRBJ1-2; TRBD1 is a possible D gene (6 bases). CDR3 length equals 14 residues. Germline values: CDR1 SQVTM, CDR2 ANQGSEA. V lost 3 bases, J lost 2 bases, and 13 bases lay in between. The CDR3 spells CSVDDLGQNYGYTF. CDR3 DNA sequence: TGCAGCGTTGATGATTTAGGACAGAACTATGGCTACACCTTC.

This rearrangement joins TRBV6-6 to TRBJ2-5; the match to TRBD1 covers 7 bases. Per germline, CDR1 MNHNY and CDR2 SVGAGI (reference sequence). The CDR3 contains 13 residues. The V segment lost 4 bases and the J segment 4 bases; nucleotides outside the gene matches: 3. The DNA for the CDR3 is TGTGCCAGCAGTTCCTACAGGGGAGAGACCCAGTACTTC. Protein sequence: CASSSYRGETQYF.

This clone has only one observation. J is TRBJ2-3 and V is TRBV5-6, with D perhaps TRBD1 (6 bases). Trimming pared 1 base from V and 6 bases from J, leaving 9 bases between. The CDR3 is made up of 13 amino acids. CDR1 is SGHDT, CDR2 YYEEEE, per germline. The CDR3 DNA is TGTGCCAGCAGCTTGAACAGGGCGGATACGCAGTATTTT. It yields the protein CASSLNRADTQYF.

The CDR3 spells CASRRDRDFGNQPQHF. CDR3 bases: TGTGCCAGCAGAAGGGACAGGGATTTTGGAAATCAGCCCCAGCATTTT. The chain has TRBV2 and TRBJ1-5, with 9 bases identical to TRBD1. The V gene's germline CDR1 is SNHLY and CDR2 FYNNEI. Losses at the gene ends were 6 bases for V and 4 bases for J; bases not matched to a gene: 10. The CDR3 has 16 residues. Full variable domain (remainder filled in from reference TRBV2 and TRBJ1-5): EPEVTQTPSHQVTQMGQEVILRCVPISNHLYFYWYRQILGQKVEFLVSFYNNEISEKSEIFDDQFSVERPDGSNFTLKIRSTKLEDSAMYFCASRRDRDFGNQPQHFGDGTRLSIL.

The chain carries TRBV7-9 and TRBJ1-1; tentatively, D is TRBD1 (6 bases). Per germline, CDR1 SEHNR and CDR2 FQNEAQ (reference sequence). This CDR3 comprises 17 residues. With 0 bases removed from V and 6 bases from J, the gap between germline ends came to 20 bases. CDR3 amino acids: CASSLARPGAGEAEAFF. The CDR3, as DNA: TGTGCCAGCAGCTTAGCGAGACCGGGGGCGGGGGAGGCTGAAGCTTTCTTT.